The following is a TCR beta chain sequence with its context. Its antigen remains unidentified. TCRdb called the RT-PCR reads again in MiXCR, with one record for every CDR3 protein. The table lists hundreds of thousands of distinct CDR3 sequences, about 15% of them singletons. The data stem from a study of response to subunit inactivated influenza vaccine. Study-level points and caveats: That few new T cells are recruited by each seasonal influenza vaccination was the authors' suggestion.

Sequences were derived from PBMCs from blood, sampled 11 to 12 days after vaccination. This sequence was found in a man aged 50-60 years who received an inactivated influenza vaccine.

DNA of the CDR3: TGTGCCAGCAGTGCGACAGCTGAAGCTTTCTTT. This codes for CASSATAEAFF. The chain joins TRBV5-6 to TRBJ1-1, with D perhaps TRBD1 (5 bases). Germline V CDR1 and CDR2: SGHDT, YYEEEE. V lost 5 bases and J lost 6, with 8 bases in between. The CDR3 extends over 11 amino acids.